The 5 T cell receptor beta chains reported below all come from one sample, sequenced in a study of cytomegalovirus exposure and HLA in healthy donors. The PCR was carried out with 60 Vbeta primers and 13 Jbeta primers. Some clones are missing from TCRdb's copy, which holds only in-frame ones; the method was immunoSEQ multiplex PCR. The sample shows some 140,000 clones, about 74% of them seen only once. Sequenced: PBMCs. The receptors come from a man aged 35 to 55 in good health and CMV-seronegative.

The CDR3 reads CASSLTGGDNQPQHF. CDR3 sequence (DNA): TGTGCCAGCAGTCTTACAGGGGGCGACAATCAGCCCCAGCATTTT. The chain carries TRBV6-1 and TRBJ1-5, with 9 bases fitting TRBD1. Germline CDR1 and CDR2: MNHNS and SASEGT. The CDR3 is 15 amino acids. The ends lost 5 bases at V and 3 bases at J; junction bases unmatched: 5.

V is TRBV7-2 and J is TRBJ1-5; a weak D match, TRBD1 (6 bases). This CDR3 comprises 14 residues. Germline CDR1 and CDR2: SGHTA and FQGNSA. The germline V and J ends were trimmed by 7 bases and 2 bases, with 12 bases remaining between them. The CDR3 DNA is TGTGCCAGCACCGGACAGAGTGGCAATCAGCCCCAGCATTTT. Its translation: CASTGQSGNQPQHF.

This clone was seen once. The J gene is TRBJ2-7, the V gene TRBV5-6, with a weak D call TRBD1 (6 bases). Trimming removed 4 bases at V and 5 bases at J, with 13 bases between. The germline CDR1 and CDR2 sequences are SGHDT and YYEEEE. The CDR3 is 13 amino acids. The CDR3 sequence is CASSTTGYHEQYF. The CDR3 DNA follows: TGTGCCAGCAGCACAACAGGGTACCACGAGCAGTACTTC. Using reference TRBV5-6 and TRBJ2-7 for the parts outside the CDR3, the full variable domain is DAGVTQSPTHLIKTRGQQVTLRCSPKSGHDTVSWYQQALGQGPQFIFQYYEEEERQRGNFPDRFSGHQFPNYSSELNVNALLLGDSALYLCASSTTGYHEQYFGPGTRLTVT.

The V call is TRBV6-1, the J call TRBJ2-3, with 9 bases aligning to TRBD1. The CDR3 has 15 amino acids. Trimming at V came to 6 bases and at J to 5 bases, leaving 9 bases not matched to a gene. Germline values: CDR1 MNHNS, CDR2 SASEGT. CDR3 nucleotide sequence: TGTGCCAGCAGAGCCGGGACAGGGAAGCGAGATACGCAGTATTTT. Residues: CASRAGTGKRDTQYF.

V usage is TRBV28 and J usage is TRBJ1-1, with D maybe TRBD1 (5 bases). Trimming shortened V by 5 bases and J by 9 bases, and 22 bases separated the two germline ends. CDR1 is MDHEN, CDR2 SYDVKM, per germline. The CDR3 is 15 amino acids. CDR3 in DNA: TGTGCCAGCAGTCGGGGAGGGGCAGGAACCCCTCAAGCTTTCTTT. Protein: CASSRGGAGTPQAFF. The full variable domain, with the rest looked up from reference TRBV28 and TRBJ1-1, is DVKVTQSSRYLVKRTGEKVFLECVQDMDHENMFWYRQDPGLGLRLIYFSYDVKMKEKGDIPEGYSVSREKKERFSLILESASTNQTSMYLCASSRGGAGTPQAFFGQGTRLTVV.